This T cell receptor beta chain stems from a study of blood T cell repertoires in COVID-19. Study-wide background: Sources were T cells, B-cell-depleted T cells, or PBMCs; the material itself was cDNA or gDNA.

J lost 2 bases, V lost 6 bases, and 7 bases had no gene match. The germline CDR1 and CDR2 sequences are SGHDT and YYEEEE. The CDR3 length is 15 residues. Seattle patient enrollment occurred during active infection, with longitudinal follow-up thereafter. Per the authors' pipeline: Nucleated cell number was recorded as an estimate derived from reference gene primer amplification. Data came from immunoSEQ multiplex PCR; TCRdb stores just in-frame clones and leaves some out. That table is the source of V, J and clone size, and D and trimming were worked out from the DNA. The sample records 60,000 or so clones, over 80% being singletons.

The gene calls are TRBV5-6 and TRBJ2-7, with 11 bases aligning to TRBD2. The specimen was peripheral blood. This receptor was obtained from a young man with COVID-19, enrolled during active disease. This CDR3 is CASTLAGGIPYEQYF. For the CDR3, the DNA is TGTGCCAGCACCTTAGCGGGAGGGATACCCTACGAGCAGTACTTC.